The clone carrying this TCR beta chain appeared many times. Germline CDR1 and CDR2: MDHEN and SYDVKM. The CDR3 is 17 amino acids. V was pared by 7 bases and J by 0 bases, with 8 bases of the junction left unmatched. The sample belongs to a study of CD8 T cells in ankylosing spondylitis. From the 5' RACE reads, TCRdb called clonotypes with MiXCR, one entry per CDR3 protein. The sample includes some 220,000 distinct CDR3 sequences, less than 9.5% of them seen just once. The chain uses TRBV28 and TRBJ2-2, with TRBD2 matching over 10 bases. The receptor comes from a female donor with ankylosing spondylitis or in good health (not recorded which). Sequencing was done on a sample of blood, either unsorted or a sorted T cell fraction (not recorded which). CDR3 nucleotide sequence: TGTGCCAGCATGGATAGCGGGAGGTTCTCGAACACCGGGGAGCTGTTTTTT. This translates into CASMDSGRFSNTGELFF.